This T cell receptor beta chain was captured by sequencing in a study of cytomegalovirus exposure and HLA in healthy donors. Study-level points and caveats: The likely explanation for a cluster of highly shared sequence variants was sequencing artifact. Common viral pathogens (according to a later analysis) appeared linked to several of the most significant clusters.

Comment on this clone: Antigen: not known.

Germline-derived CDR1 and CDR2 are SGDLS and YYNGEE. This CDR3 has 15 residues. The germline V and J ends were trimmed by 0 bases and 4 bases, with 11 bases remaining between them. Donors consisted of healthy bone marrow donors. Amplification used 60 Vbeta primers and 13 Jbeta primers. Profiled with immunoSEQ multiplex PCR; TCRdb holds only in-frame clones, not every one. The top ten clones hold about 3% of a sample with about 140,000 clones, about 75% of them seen once. This chain joins TRBV9 and TRBJ2-1; D perhaps matches TRBD2 (6 bases). Sequenced material: PBMCs. This clonotype was obtained from a man in his forties in good health and CMV-seronegative. The CDR3 coding sequence is TGTGCCAGCAGCGTAGACGCGGGGTCATACAATGAGCAGTTCTTC. The encoded protein is CASSVDAGSYNEQFF.